Given below is one TCR beta chain in context. This sample is part of a study of technical replicates of blood from a few donors. This table comes from immunoSEQ multiplex PCR, and its TCRdb copy is limited to in-frame clones, with some not included. The repertoire holds roughly 60,000 clones, approximately 86% seen once, with approximately 4.7% in the top ten. V lost 1 base, J lost 5 bases, and 11 bases lay in between. Germline-derived CDR1 and CDR2 are SGHAT and FQNNGV. The CDR3 is made up of 14 amino acids. The TCR was taken from a human donor in good health. Some clones in this sample may be carry-over from other donors' samples. Sequenced input: PBMCs. V is TRBV11-2 and J is TRBJ1-1, with D unresolved. The CDR3 DNA is TGTGCCAGCAGCTTAGGCGGAGAAGGAACTGAAGCTTTCTTT. It yields the protein CASSLGGEGTEAFF.